The source of this TCR beta chain is a study of blood T cells in healthy people across ages. General study results and limits: Estimated diversity, derived from one million T cells, was regarded as an underestimate.

Looked up from germline, CDR1 is LGHNA and CDR2 is YNFKEQ. The CDR3 is made up of 12 amino acids. Alongside a J-beta primer mix, a sample-barcoded 5' primer served in a second PCR lasting about 6 to 11 cycles. Template switching added a 12-random-nucleotide identifier to every cDNA molecule. MiXCR was run by TCRdb on the 5' RACE reads, yielding one entry per CDR3 protein. This table holds over 600,000 distinct CDR3 sequences, 46% found once. Each sample used at least 6.5 million PBMCs. This clonotype was detected once. Its matching antigen is unknown. One base away lies a much larger clone, so this may be a sequencing read error.

The chain joins TRBV4-2 to TRBJ2-1, with D uncertain. The TCR originated in a man older than 75 in good health. Sequenced input: blood. CDR3 residues: CASSHLDNGQFF. DNA of the CDR3: TGTGCCAGCAGCCACCTTGACAATGGGCAGTTCTTC.